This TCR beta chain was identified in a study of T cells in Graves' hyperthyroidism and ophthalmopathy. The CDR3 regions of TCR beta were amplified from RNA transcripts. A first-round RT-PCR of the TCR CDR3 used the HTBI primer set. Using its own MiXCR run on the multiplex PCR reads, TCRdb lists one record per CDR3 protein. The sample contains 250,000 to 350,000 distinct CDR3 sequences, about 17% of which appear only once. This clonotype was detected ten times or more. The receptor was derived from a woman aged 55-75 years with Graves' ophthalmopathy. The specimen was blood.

The CDR3 loop reads CASSFGGGQPQHF. DNA of the CDR3: TGTGCCAGCAGCTTCGGGGGCGGTCAGCCCCAGCATTTT. V gene TRBV7-3 combines with J gene TRBJ1-5; a weak D match, TRBD1 (6 bases). In germline, CDR1 is SGHTA, CDR2 FQGTGA. There are 13 residues in the CDR3. The germline V and J ends were trimmed by 3 bases and 6 bases, with 9 bases remaining between them.